One and the same sample provided the 24 T cell receptor beta chains below, sequenced in a study of shared clonotypes between healthy human individuals. Some clones are missing from TCRdb's copy, which holds only in-frame ones; the method was immunoSEQ multiplex PCR. The sample contains a few million clones, roughly 90% of which appear only once. The material sequenced was naive CD4+ T cells from PBMCs. Documented subset: CD45RA+ positively selected. The source of these receptors is a man younger than 30 in good health. Some clones in this sample may be carry-over from other donors' samples.

This clone appeared once. Within the sample, other DNA sequences also encode this same CDR3. This rearrangement joins TRBV18 to TRBJ2-2; a possible D gene is TRBD2 (5 bases). This CDR3 has 16 residues. Trimming pared 1 base from V and 3 bases from J, leaving 12 bases between. In germline, CDR1 is KGHSH, CDR2 LQKENI. CDR3 DNA: TGTGCCAGCTCACCACGGACCGGAGGTGACACCGGGGAGCTGTTTTTT. It is translated as CASSPRTGGDTGELFF.

Turning to this clone: Distinct nucleotide sequences in the sample also encode this CDR3. V gene TRBV28 combines with J gene TRBJ1-5, with 8 bases fitting TRBD1. The CDR3 is 14 residues long. J was trimmed by 3 bases and V by 7 bases; bases with no gene match: 5. Germline-derived CDR1 and CDR2 are MDHEN and SYDVKM. The CDR3 nucleotides are TGTGCCAGCATACCGGGACAGGTCAATCAGCCCCAGCATTTT. As protein: CASIPGQVNQPQHF. Complete variable domain (other parts from reference TRBV28 and TRBJ1-5): DVKVTQSSRYLVKRTGEKVFLECVQDMDHENMFWYRQDPGLGLRLIYFSYDVKMKEKGDIPEGYSVSREKKERFSLILESASTNQTSMYLCASIPGQVNQPQHFGDGTRLSIL.

The chain couples TRBV25-1 to TRBJ2-1, with 8 nucleotides matching TRBD1. The junction had 11 bases not matched to a gene; V was cut back by 3 bases and J by 7 bases. The CDR3 has 16 residues. Germline V gene data show CDR1 as MGHDK and CDR2 as SYGVNS. CDR3 protein: CASSDPPRTGRNEQFF. The CDR3 bases are TGTGCCAGCAGTGACCCTCCTCGGACAGGGAGGAATGAGCAGTTCTTC.

This clone appeared a few times. The chain's CDR3 is CASSAFSGSYNEQFF. CDR3 in DNA: TGTGCCAGCAGTGCCTTTAGCGGGAGTTACAATGAGCAGTTCTTC. The V and J genes are TRBV2 and TRBJ2-1, with 9 bases identical to TRBD2. The V segment lost 4 bases and the J segment 4 bases; nucleotides outside the gene matches: 5. This CDR3 is 15 amino acids long. The germline CDR1 and CDR2 sequences are SNHLY and FYNNEI.

V is TRBV19 and J is TRBJ2-1; 7 positions match TRBD2. CDR1 is LNHDA and CDR2 is SQIVND in the germline V gene (reference sequence). V lost 4 bases to trimming and J lost 0 bases; unmatched junction nucleotides: 12. This CDR3 contains 18 residues. The CDR3 coding sequence is TGTGCCAGTAGTAAACCGCCACAGCGGGGCCCCTCCTACAATGAGCAGTTCTTC. Its translation: CASSKPPQRGPSYNEQFF.

The chain uses TRBV12-5 and TRBJ2-2, with D hard to call. The CDR3 has 15 amino acids. CDR1 LGHNT and CDR2 FRNRAP come from the germline V gene. V lost 0 bases and J 5 bases, leaving 10 bases between the germline ends. The CDR3 spells CASGLVLVGTGELFF. The CDR3 nucleotides read TGTGCTAGTGGTTTGGTATTGGTGGGGACCGGGGAGCTGTTTTTT.

V is TRBV30 and J is TRBJ2-7, with D uncertain. Germline values: CDR1 GTSNPN, CDR2 SVGIG (reference sequence). This CDR3 spans 12 amino acids. Between the trimmed V and J ends, which lost 1 base and 6 bases, there was a span of 10 bases. DNA of the CDR3: TGTGCCTGGAGTGGGACCCCGCTCGAGCAGTACTTC. It codes for CAWSGTPLEQYF.

Only one count was recorded for this clone. The V and J genes are TRBV7-9 and TRBJ2-7, with 7 bases aligning to TRBD1. The germline CDR1 and CDR2 sequences are SEHNR and FQNEAQ (reference sequence). The CDR3 spans 14 residues. After removal of 7 bases from V and 3 bases from J, the junction contained 9 bases not matched to a gene. CDR3 sequence (DNA): TGTGCCAGCAAGCGCTTAGGGGACAGCTACGAGCAGTACTTC. It codes for CASKRLGDSYEQYF.

Comment on this clone: Within the sample, other DNA sequences also encode this same CDR3. The rearrangement links TRBV9 to TRBJ2-3, with TRBD2 as a possible D gene (6 bases). CDR3 length: 15 residues. The V end was cut by 0 bases, the J end by 2 bases, with 10 bases between. Germline CDR1 SGDLS, CDR2 YYNGEE. CDR3 bases: TGTGCCAGCAGCGTAGTGGGCGGGACCACAGATACGCAGTATTTT. Protein product: CASSVVGGTTDTQYF.

The chain couples TRBV12-5 to TRBJ2-1; TRBD1 is a possible D gene (6 bases). Trimming left V 1 base short and J 3 bases short, with 10 bases between. Per germline, CDR1 LGHNT and CDR2 FRNRAP. The CDR3 totals 15 residues. CDR3 in amino acids: CASGLGTALYNEQFF. DNA of the CDR3: TGTGCTAGTGGTTTGGGGACAGCGCTCTACAATGAGCAGTTCTTC.

This chain connects TRBV5-1 to TRBJ2-1; the match to TRBD1 covers 9 bases. The germline gives CDR1 SGHRS, CDR2 YFSETQ. The CDR3 runs to 16 residues. V lost 4 bases and J lost 9; bases outside the gene matches: 14. The CDR3 region is CASSPGRQGVRSEQFF. CDR3 nucleotide sequence: TGCGCCAGCAGCCCCGGTAGACAGGGGGTAAGGAGTGAGCAGTTCTTC.

The chain has TRBV4-1 and TRBJ2-2; 8 positions agree with TRBD1. Germline trimming cut 2 bases from V and 9 bases from J; bases unmatched to any gene: 11. The CDR3 sequence is 16 residues long. The germline V gene encodes CDR1 MGHRA and CDR2 YSYEKL. The CDR3 DNA follows: TGCGCCAGCAGCCAACGGACAGGGTCGTTGAGCCGGGAGCTGTTTTTT. It is translated as CASSQRTGSLSRELFF.

Remarks on this clone: At the DNA level, this CDR3 is encoded by other sequences in the same sample as well. The chain couples TRBV5-1 to TRBJ2-7; D tentatively fits TRBD1 or TRBD2 (5 bases each). Trimming pared 4 bases from V and 0 bases from J, leaving 14 bases between. The CDR3 totals 15 residues. Germline CDR1 and CDR2: SGHRS and YFSETQ. CDR3 residues: CASSPRGVSSYEQYF. The CDR3 nucleotides read TGCGCCAGCAGCCCCCGGGGCGTGAGCTCCTACGAGCAGTACTTC.

Comment on this clone: Other nucleotide sequences from this sample produce the same CDR3. This chain links TRBV5-1 with TRBJ2-3; 10 nucleotides match TRBD2. Trimming cost V 3 bases and J 0 bases; bases outside gene matches: 4. The CDR3 is made up of 16 amino acids. Germline-derived CDR1 and CDR2 are SGHRS and YFSETQ. CDR3 region: CASSSGLAASTDTQYF. CDR3 nucleotides: TGCGCCAGCAGCTCCGGACTAGCGGCTAGCACAGATACGCAGTATTTT.

About this clone: In the same sample, other DNA sequences code for this CDR3. V and J are TRBV6-5 and TRBJ2-3; D unclear. The CDR3 contains 13 residues. Per the germline V gene, CDR1 is MNHEY and CDR2 is SVGAGI. Deletions cut 0 bases from V and 4 bases from J, with 5 bases between. Here the CDR3 reads CASSYSRADTQYF. The CDR3 region has the DNA TGTGCCAGCAGTTACTCACGGGCAGATACGCAGTATTTT.

About this clone: Other DNA sequences of this sample code for an identical CDR3. The CDR3 DNA sequence: TGTGCCAGCTCACCAAGGTCGGCTGCAACTAATGAAAAACTGTTTTTT. Its translation is CASSPRSAATNEKLFF. The J gene is TRBJ1-4, the V gene TRBV18; D ambiguous. CDR1 and CDR2 from the germline V gene are KGHSH and LQKENI. The V end lost 2 bases, the J end lost 0 bases, and 10 bases lay between the germline ends. The length of the CDR3 is 16 residues.

The J gene is TRBJ2-1, the V gene TRBV7-2; D gene ambiguous. The V and J ends lost 5 bases and 0 bases respectively, with 8 bases between them. Germline-derived CDR1 and CDR2 are SGHTA and FQGNSA. This CDR3 region has 14 residues. Written as DNA, the CDR3 is TGTGCCAGCAGCCCGGTGAGCTCCTACAATGAGCAGTTCTTC. Protein product: CASSPVSSYNEQFF.

A word on this clone: The same CDR3 also results from other DNA sequences found in this sample. This chain uses TRBV5-1 with TRBJ2-5, with 7 bases identical to TRBD1. The CDR3 runs to 13 residues. Trimming took 3 bases from V and 5 from J; bases not matched to a gene: 4. Looked up from germline, CDR1 is SGHRS and CDR2 is YFSETQ. CDR3 DNA sequence: TGCGCCAGCAGCTCGGGACAGAAGGAGACCCAGTACTTC. Amino acids: CASSSGQKETQYF.

This clone has a single count. Other DNA sequences within the sample encode an identical CDR3. The chain uses TRBV28 and TRBJ1-2; D is unclear. The CDR3 has 14 amino acids. CDR1 is MDHEN, CDR2 SYDVKM, per germline. V dropped 9 bases and J dropped 0 bases, with 14 bases sitting between them. The CDR3 sequence: CASRGTGANYGYTF. The CDR3 DNA reads TGTGCCAGTCGTGGAACCGGAGCTAACTATGGCTACACCTTC.

V and J are TRBV5-4 and TRBJ2-3; D is possibly TRBD1 or TRBD2 (6 bases each). Between the trimmed V and J ends, which lost 4 bases and 8 bases, there was a span of 8 bases. Germline V lookup: CDR1 SGHNT, CDR2 YYREEE (reference sequence). The CDR3 contains 11 residues. The CDR3 loop is CASSEGGTQYF. For the CDR3, the DNA is TGTGCCAGCAGCGAGGGGGGTACGCAGTATTTT.

This clone appeared once. This rearrangement joins TRBV25-1 to TRBJ2-1, with D perhaps TRBD1 (5 bases). CDR1 and CDR2 from the germline V gene are MGHDK and SYGVNS. V was pared by 2 bases and J by 5 bases, with 13 bases between. This CDR3 is 15 amino acids long. CDR3 sequence reads: CASSEGKGYDNEQFF. Written as DNA, the CDR3 is TGTGCCAGCAGTGAAGGTAAGGGGTACGACAATGAGCAGTTCTTC.

The chain joins TRBV7-9 to TRBJ2-1; D gene uncertain. Germline V gives CDR1 SEHNR, CDR2 FQNEAQ (reference sequence). CDR3 length: 11 amino acids. V was shortened by 3 bases and J by 7 bases, with 4 bases between the two germline ends. CDR3 sequence reads: CASSLRNEQFF. DNA of the CDR3: TGTGCCAGCAGCTTGAGAAATGAGCAGTTCTTC.

This chain joins TRBV25-1 and TRBJ2-5; possibly TRBD2 for D (6 bases). The J call may be mistaken, given a closer DNA end match to TRBJ2-7. Germline V gene lookup returns CDR1 MGHDK and CDR2 SYGVNS. The CDR3 sequence is 15 residues long. Here the CDR3 reads CASSPRDFPSYEQYF. The CDR3 DNA reads TGTGCCAGCAGCCCCCGGGACTTCCCCTCCTACGAGCAGTACTTC.

The chain combines TRBV11-2 with TRBJ2-3; no clear D. The CDR3 length is 14 residues. V lost 5 bases, J lost 1 base, and 10 bases lay in between. Looked up from germline, CDR1 is SGHAT and CDR2 is FQNNGV. This CDR3 reads CASSPTTGTDTQYF. CDR3 bases: TGTGCCAGCAGCCCAACGACTGGCACAGATACGCAGTATTTT.